This T cell receptor (beta chain) stems from a study of vaccination and CD4 T cells after COVID-19. Points on this clonotype: What it binds is not known.

This CDR3 region has 16 residues. V was trimmed by 3 bases and J by 2 bases, leaving 15 bases between them. The germline V gene encodes CDR1 MNHEY and CDR2 SMNVEV (reference sequence). Noted treatment: roughly 11-day PBMC culture with coronavirus spike peptide pools or control peptides (ViraFEST assay). The assay that was used to sequence DNA from cultured CD4+ T cells was the Oncomine TCR Beta short-read assay. DNA came from CD4+ T cells after culture. From the PCR reads, TCRdb called clonotypes with MiXCR, one entry per CDR3 protein. There are fewer than 11,000 distinct CDR3 sequences in the sample; approximately 60% occur only once, and roughly 30% lies in the top ten.

Sample: CD4+ T cells from blood, cultured in vitro. The rearrangement links TRBV27 to TRBJ2-3; D may be TRBD2 (5 bases). This TCR came from a human donor who had recovered from COVID-19. The CDR3: CASSFDGLASTDTQYF. In DNA form, the CDR3 reads TGTGCCAGCAGTTTTGACGGGCTAGCCTCCACAGATACGCAGTATTTT.